The next 18 T cell receptor beta chains were all read from a single sample in a study of blood T cell repertoires in COVID-19. Method: immunoSEQ multiplex PCR; TCRdb's copy keeps in-frame clones and lacks some. The sample consists of roughly 260,000 clones, 70% to 85% of them appearing once. Sequenced: peripheral blood. The receptors come from a woman aged 40-49 years with active or convalescent COVID-19.

The V and J genes are TRBV10-1 and TRBJ1-4; 7 bases map to TRBD1. The CDR3 is 15 amino acids. V lost 5 bases and J lost 5; bases outside the gene matches: 8. Germline V gene data show CDR1 as WNHNN and CDR2 as SYGVQD (reference sequence). The CDR3 DNA reads as TGCGCCAGCAGTCCGGGACAGTCTGACAATGAAAAACTGTTTTTT. Translating gives CASSPGQSDNEKLFF.

The chain has TRBV11-2 and TRBJ2-2; 8 nucleotides match TRBD2. The CDR3 loop spans 17 amino acids. Germline CDR1 reads SGHAT; CDR2 reads FQNNGV. The V gene end was trimmed by 1 base and the J gene end by 2 bases; junction bases not matched to a gene: 6. The CDR3 region is CASSLVWRGANTGELFF. The CDR3 DNA follows: TGTGCCAGCAGCTTAGTTTGGCGGGGGGCTAACACCGGGGAGCTGTTTTTT.

The chain is built from TRBV12-3 or TRBV12-4 and TRBJ1-2; a weak D match, TRBD1 (6 bases). The ends were cut back, 6 bases at V and 4 bases at J, with 9 bases in the middle. CDR3 length: 12 residues. CDR3 region: CASSRTVYGYTF. The DNA of the CDR3 is TGTGCCAGCAGCCGGACAGTCTATGGCTACACCTTC.

The chain has TRBV6-6 and TRBJ1-1; 8 bases match TRBD1. J lost 4 bases, V lost 4 bases, and 2 bases had no gene match. CDR1 and CDR2 from the germline V gene are MNHNY and SVGAGI (reference sequence). The CDR3 has 13 amino acids. CDR3 sequence: CASSSDRGTEAFF. The CDR3 coding sequence is TGTGCCAGCAGTTCAGACAGGGGCACTGAAGCTTTCTTT.

The chain carries TRBV6-5 and TRBJ1-2; D uncertain. The CDR3 totals 13 residues. V was clipped by 0 bases and J by 9 bases, with 11 bases between them. Germline V gene sequence: CDR1 MNHEY, CDR2 SVGAGI. The CDR3, as DNA: TGTGCCAGCAGTTACTCCAATTTAGAGAGCTACACCTTC. Translating it yields CASSYSNLESYTF.

Turning to this clone: Relative to the germline gene, one junction end is altered; a read error may explain this. The chain links TRBV7-6 to TRBJ1-5; tentative D call: TRBD1 (5 bases). The germline V gene has CDR1 SGHVS and CDR2 FNYEAQ. This CDR3 is 15 amino acids long. CDR3 residues: CASTLWAGGNQPQHF. CDR3 sequence (DNA): TGTGCCAGCACCTTATGGGCGGGGGGGAATCAGCCCCAGCATTTT.

V gene TRBV5-1 combines with J gene TRBJ1-2, with D maybe TRBD1 (6 bases). Germline CDR1 and CDR2: SGHRS and YFSETQ. The CDR3 has 15 residues. The V end lost 3 bases, the J end lost 3 bases, and 15 bases lay between the germline ends. CDR3 amino acids: CASSSGEFGDYGYTF. CDR3 coding DNA: TGCGCCAGCAGCTCAGGGGAATTCGGTGACTATGGCTACACCTTC. The full variable domain, rest sourced from reference TRBV5-1 and TRBJ1-2, is KAGVTQTPRYLIKTRGQQVTLSCSPISGHRSVSWYQQTPGQGLQFLFEYFSETQRNKGNFPGRFSGRQFSNSRSEMNVSTLELGDSALYLCASSSGEFGDYGYTFGSGTRLTVV.

This clone was picked up a small number of times. V gene TRBV24-1 combines with J gene TRBJ2-1, with 16 bases aligning to TRBD2. V was clipped by 3 bases and J by 4 bases; unmatched bases: 5. The CDR3 contains 18 residues. Germline-derived CDR1 and CDR2 are KGHDR and SFDVKD. Written as DNA, the CDR3 is TGTGCCACCAGTGATCTCGGGACTAGCGGGGGGGCTTACAATGAGCAGTTCTTC. It encodes CATSDLGTSGGAYNEQFF.

This chain uses TRBV11-2 with TRBJ2-5; weak D call: TRBD1 (5 bases). Germline V gives CDR1 SGHAT, CDR2 FQNNGV. V was pared by 4 bases and J by 5 bases, with 11 bases between. The CDR3 is 13 residues long. The CDR3 region has the DNA TGTGCCAGCAGCTCCCAGGGTTCGGAGACCCAGTACTTC. It yields the protein CASSSQGSETQYF.

The gene calls are TRBV28 and TRBJ1-1; TRBD1 agrees at 9 bases. CDR3 size: 14 residues. The ends lost 5 bases at V and 6 bases at J; junction bases unmatched: 7. Germline V lookup: CDR1 MDHEN, CDR2 SYDVKM. The chain's CDR3 is CASSPDRGPAEAFF. The DNA for the CDR3 is TGTGCCAGCAGTCCGGACAGGGGTCCGGCTGAAGCTTTCTTT.

The rearrangement joins TRBV6-2 or TRBV6-3 to TRBJ2-3; tentative D call: TRBD2 (6 bases). The V gene lost 0 bases and the J gene lost 4 bases, with 23 bases spanning the gap. CDR3 length: 19 residues. Germline CDR1 MNHEY, CDR2 SVGEGT. CDR3 DNA sequence: TGTGCCAGCAGTTACTCACCTTCGGGGGTATGGGCCCCGCCAGATACGCAGTATTTT. As protein: CASSYSPSGVWAPPDTQYF.

The V and J genes are TRBV19 and TRBJ1-2, with D unclear. V shed 3 bases and J shed 4 bases, with 9 bases lying between them. Germline lookup yields CDR1 LNHDA and CDR2 SQIVND (reference sequence). This CDR3 is built from 13 residues. The CDR3 loop reads CASSMTGFYGYTF. The CDR3 region has the DNA TGTGCCAGTAGTATGACGGGGTTCTATGGCTACACCTTC.

This chain links TRBV24-1 with TRBJ1-1, with D unresolved. V was pared by 1 base and J by 1 base, with 3 bases between. The CDR3 extends over 13 amino acids. The germline V gene has CDR1 KGHDR and CDR2 SFDVKD. As DNA, the CDR3 is TGTGCCACCAGTGATTTTAGGAACACTGAAGCTTTCTTT. It yields the protein CATSDFRNTEAFF.

The chain has TRBV18 and TRBJ2-1; TRBD2 is a possible D gene (6 bases). Germline lookup yields CDR1 KGHSH and CDR2 LQKENI. This CDR3 spans 17 amino acids. The V gene lost 4 bases and the J gene lost 2 bases, with 18 bases spanning the gap. The CDR3 region is CASSHNGGRGAYNEQFF. CDR3 sequence (DNA): TGTGCCAGCTCACATAATGGAGGGCGGGGAGCCTACAATGAGCAGTTCTTC.

V is TRBV18 and J is TRBJ1-2; 7 bases agree with TRBD1. CDR3 size: 13 residues. Germline lookup yields CDR1 KGHSH and CDR2 LQKENI. V trimming: 4 bases; J trimming: 5 bases; junction bases outside the gene matches: 4. The CDR3 DNA reads as TGTGCCAGCTCACAGGGGGCGCGGTATGGCTACACCTTC. Translation gives CASSQGARYGYTF.

The table lists this clone with a count of one. The chain combines TRBV5-4 with TRBJ2-2; TRBD2 aligns across 12 bases. Losses at the gene ends were 4 bases for V and 6 bases for J; bases not matched to a gene: 7. CDR1 is SGHNT, CDR2 YYREEE, per germline (reference sequence). The CDR3 covers 16 residues. DNA for the CDR3: TGTGCCAGCAGCACCGGAACTAGCGGGGGGCCCGGGGAGCTGTTTTTT. Its protein is CASSTGTSGGPGELFF. The full variable domain, with the rest looked up from reference TRBV5-4 and TRBJ2-2, is ETGVTQSPTHLIKTRGQQVTLRCSSQSGHNTVSWYQQALGQGPQFIFQYYREEENGRGNFPPRFSGLQFPNYSSELNVNALELDDSALYLCASSTGTSGGPGELFFGEGSRLTVL.

This chain uses TRBV5-5 with TRBJ1-5, with 9 bases lining up with TRBD1. The CDR3 runs 15 residues. After removal of 4 bases from V and 5 bases from J, the junction contained 7 bases not matched to a gene. CDR1 and CDR2 (germline): SGHKS, YYEKEE (reference sequence). The CDR3 loop reads CASSPGTGNHQPQHF. CDR3 DNA sequence: TGTGCCAGCAGCCCTGGGACAGGGAACCATCAGCCCCAGCATTTT.

CDR3 region: CASSLTGTGNQPQHF. As DNA, the CDR3 is TGTGCCAGCAGTTTAACCGGGACAGGGAATCAGCCCCAGCATTTT. V is TRBV27 and J is TRBJ1-5, with 9 nucleotides matching TRBD1. CDR3 length: 15 amino acids. With V trimmed by 2 bases and J by 4 bases, 3 bases remained unmatched. Per germline, CDR1 MNHEY and CDR2 SMNVEV (reference sequence).